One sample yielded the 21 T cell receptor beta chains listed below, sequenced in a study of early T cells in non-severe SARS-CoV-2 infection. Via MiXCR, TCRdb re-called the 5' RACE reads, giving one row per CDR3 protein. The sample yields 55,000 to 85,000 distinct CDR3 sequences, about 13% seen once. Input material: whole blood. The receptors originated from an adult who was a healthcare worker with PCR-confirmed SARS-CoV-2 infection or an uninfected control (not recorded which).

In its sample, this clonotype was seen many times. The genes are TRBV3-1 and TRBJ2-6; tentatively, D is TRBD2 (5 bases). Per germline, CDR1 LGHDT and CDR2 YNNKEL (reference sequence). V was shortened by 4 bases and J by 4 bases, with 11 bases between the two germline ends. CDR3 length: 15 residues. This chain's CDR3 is CASSPSGSGANVLTF. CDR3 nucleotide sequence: TGTGCCAGCAGCCCGTCGGGGTCAGGGGCCAACGTCCTGACTTTC.

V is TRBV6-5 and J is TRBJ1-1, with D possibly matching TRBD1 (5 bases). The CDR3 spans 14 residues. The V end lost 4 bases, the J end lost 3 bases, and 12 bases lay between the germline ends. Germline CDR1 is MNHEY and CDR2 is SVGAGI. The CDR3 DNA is TGTGCCAGCAGTTTAGTTGGGGGGTACACTGAAGCTTTCTTT. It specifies CASSLVGGYTEAFF.

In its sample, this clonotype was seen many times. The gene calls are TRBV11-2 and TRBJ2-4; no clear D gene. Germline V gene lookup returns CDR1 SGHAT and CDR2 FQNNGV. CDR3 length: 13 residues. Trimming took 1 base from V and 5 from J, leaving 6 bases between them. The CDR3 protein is CASSLVSENIQYF. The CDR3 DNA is TGTGCCAGCAGCTTAGTATCAGAAAACATTCAGTACTTC.

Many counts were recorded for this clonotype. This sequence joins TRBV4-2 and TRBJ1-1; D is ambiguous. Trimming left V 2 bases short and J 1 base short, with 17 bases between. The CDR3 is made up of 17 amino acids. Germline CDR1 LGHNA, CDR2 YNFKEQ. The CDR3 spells CASSQNWVLIWNTEAFF. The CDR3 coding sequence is TGTGCCAGCAGCCAAAACTGGGTCCTCATTTGGAACACTGAAGCTTTCTTT.

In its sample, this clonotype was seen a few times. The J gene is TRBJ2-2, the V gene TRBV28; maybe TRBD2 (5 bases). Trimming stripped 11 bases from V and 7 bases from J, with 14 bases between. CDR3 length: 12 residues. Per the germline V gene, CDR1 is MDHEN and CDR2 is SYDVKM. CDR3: CAGGPSIGELFF. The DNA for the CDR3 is TGTGCCGGAGGTCCTTCTATCGGGGAGCTGTTTTTT.

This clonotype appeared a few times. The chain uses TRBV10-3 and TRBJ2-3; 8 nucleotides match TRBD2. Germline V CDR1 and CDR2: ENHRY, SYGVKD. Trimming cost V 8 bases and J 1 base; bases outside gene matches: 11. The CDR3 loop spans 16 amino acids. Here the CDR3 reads CAIGYQEAGGTDTQYF. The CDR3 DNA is TGTGCCATCGGGTATCAGGAAGCGGGGGGCACAGATACGCAGTATTTT.

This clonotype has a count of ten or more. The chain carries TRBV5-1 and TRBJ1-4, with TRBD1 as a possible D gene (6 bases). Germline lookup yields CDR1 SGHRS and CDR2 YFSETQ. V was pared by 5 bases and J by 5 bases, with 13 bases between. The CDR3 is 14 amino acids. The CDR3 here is CASSMGTSNEKLFF. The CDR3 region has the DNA TGCGCCAGCAGTATGGGGACATCGAATGAAAAACTGTTTTTT.

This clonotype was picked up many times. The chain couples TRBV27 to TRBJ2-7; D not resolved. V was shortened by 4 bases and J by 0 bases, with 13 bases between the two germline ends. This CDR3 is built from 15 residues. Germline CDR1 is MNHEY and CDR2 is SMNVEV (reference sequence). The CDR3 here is CASSSRRLSSYEQYF. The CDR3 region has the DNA TGTGCCAGCAGTTCCAGGCGGCTCAGCTCCTACGAGCAGTACTTC.

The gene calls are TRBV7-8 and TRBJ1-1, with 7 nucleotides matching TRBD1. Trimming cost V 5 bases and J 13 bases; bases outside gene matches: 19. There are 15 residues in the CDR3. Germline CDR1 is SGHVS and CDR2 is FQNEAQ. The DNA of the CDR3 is TGTGCCAGCAGCCCACACCTCGACAGGGTTTCTTCTGTTTTCTTT. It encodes CASSPHLDRVSSVFF.

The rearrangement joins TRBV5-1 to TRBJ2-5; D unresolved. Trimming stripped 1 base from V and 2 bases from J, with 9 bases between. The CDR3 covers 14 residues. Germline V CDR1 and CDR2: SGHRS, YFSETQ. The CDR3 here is CASSLFTDQETQYF. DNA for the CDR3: TGCGCCAGCAGCTTGTTCACAGATCAAGAGACCCAGTACTTC.

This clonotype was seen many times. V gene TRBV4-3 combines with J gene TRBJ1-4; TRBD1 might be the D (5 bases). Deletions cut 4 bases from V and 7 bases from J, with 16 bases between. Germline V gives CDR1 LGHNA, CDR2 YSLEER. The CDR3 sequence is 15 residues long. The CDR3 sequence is CASSRYQGGSEKLFF. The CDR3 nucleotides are TGCGCCAGCAGCCGATACCAGGGCGGTAGTGAAAAACTGTTTTTT.

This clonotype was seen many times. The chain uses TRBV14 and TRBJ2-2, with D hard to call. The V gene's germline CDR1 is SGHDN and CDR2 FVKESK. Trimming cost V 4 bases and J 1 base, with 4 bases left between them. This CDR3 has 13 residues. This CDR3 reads CASSRQNTGELFF. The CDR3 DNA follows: TGTGCCAGCAGCCGACAGAACACCGGGGAGCTGTTTTTT.

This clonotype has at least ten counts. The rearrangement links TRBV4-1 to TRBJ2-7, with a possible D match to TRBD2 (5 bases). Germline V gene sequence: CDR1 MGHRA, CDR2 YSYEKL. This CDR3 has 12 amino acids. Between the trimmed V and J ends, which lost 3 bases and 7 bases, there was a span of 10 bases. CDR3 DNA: TGCGCCAGCAGCCACGTGAGGGAAGAGCAGTACTTC. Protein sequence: CASSHVREEQYF.

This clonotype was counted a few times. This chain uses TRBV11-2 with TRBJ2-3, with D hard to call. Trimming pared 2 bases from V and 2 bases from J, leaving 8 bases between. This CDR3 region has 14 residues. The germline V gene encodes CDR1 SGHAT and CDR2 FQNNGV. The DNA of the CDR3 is TGTGCCAGCAGCTTATTGGATTCCACAGATACGCAGTATTTT. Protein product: CASSLLDSTDTQYF.

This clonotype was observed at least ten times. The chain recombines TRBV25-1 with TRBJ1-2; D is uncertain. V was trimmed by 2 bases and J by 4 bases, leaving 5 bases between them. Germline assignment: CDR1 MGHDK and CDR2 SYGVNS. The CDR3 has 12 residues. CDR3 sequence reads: CASSENGYGYTF. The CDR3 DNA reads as TGTGCCAGCAGTGAAAACGGCTATGGCTACACCTTC.

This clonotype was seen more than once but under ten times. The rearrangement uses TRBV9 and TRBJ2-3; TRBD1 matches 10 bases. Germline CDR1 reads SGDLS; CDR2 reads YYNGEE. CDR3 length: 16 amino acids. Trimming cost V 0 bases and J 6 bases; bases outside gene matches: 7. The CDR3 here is CASSVGGQGIVDTQYF. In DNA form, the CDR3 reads TGTGCCAGCAGCGTAGGGGGACAGGGGATTGTGGATACGCAGTATTTT.

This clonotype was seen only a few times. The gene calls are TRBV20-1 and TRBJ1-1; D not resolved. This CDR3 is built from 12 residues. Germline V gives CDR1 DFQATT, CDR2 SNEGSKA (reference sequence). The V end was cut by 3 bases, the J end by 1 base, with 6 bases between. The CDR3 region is CSARGKNTEAFF. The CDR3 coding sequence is TGCAGTGCTAGGGGCAAGAACACTGAAGCTTTCTTT.

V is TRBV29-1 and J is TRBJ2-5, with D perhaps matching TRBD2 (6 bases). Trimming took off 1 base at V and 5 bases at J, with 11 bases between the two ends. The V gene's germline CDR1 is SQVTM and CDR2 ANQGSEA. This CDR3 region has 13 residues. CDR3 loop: CSVEVWRVETQYF. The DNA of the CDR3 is TGCAGCGTTGAAGTGTGGAGGGTCGAGACCCAGTACTTC.

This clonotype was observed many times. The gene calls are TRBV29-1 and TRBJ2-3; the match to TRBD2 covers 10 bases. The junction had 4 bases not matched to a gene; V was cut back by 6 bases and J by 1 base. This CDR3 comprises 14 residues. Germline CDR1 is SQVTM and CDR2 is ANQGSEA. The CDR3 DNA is TGCAGCGTGACCGGACTAGCGGGCACAGATACGCAGTATTTT. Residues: CSVTGLAGTDTQYF.

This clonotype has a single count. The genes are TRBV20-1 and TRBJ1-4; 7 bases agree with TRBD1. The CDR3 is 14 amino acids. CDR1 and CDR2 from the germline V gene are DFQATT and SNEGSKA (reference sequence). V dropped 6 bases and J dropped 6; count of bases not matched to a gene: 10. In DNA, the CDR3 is TGCAGTGCCGGTAGGGGGCTTTCTCATGAAAAACTGTTTTTT. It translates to CSAGRGLSHEKLFF.

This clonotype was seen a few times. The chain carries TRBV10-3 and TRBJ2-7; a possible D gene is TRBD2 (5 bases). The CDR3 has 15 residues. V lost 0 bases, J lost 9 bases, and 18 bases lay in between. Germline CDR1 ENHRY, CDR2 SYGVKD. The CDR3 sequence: CAISESRSSQRGQYF. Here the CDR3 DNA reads TGTGCCATCAGTGAGTCGAGGAGTTCCCAACGGGGGCAGTACTTC.